The rows below give T cell receptor beta chains drawn from one sample of a study of cytomegalovirus exposure and HLA in healthy donors. The protocol was immunoSEQ multiplex PCR, while the TCRdb copy is restricted to in-frame clones and leaves out a portion. The data contain around 56,000 clones, approximately 92% of them seen just once; the ten biggest clones take up around 16%. Sample: PBMCs. The source of these receptors is a young woman in good health and CMV-seronegative. The CDR3 runs from the conserved cysteine through the conserved F or W. The order of the fields is V gene, clone size, D gene, J gene, CDR3 protein, CDR3 DNA. The D gene is left open where the match is weak. Some rows mark clone size as missing; the rest say once, few, many or name a class of expanded clone.

v_gene: TRBV7-9; abundance: .; d_gene: .; j_gene: TRBJ2-5; CDR3aa: CASSRPGETQYF; CDR3nt: TGTGCCAGCAGCCGCCCCGGAGAGACCCAGTACTTC
v_gene: TRBV10-3; abundance: once; d_gene: .; j_gene: TRBJ1-1; CDR3aa: CAISSGPQENTEAFF; CDR3nt: TGTGCCATCAGTTCTGGCCCCCAGGAGAACACTGAAGCTTTCTTT
v_gene: TRBV15; abundance: .; d_gene: .; j_gene: TRBJ1-4; CDR3aa: CATSPGPGGANEKLFF; CDR3nt: TGTGCCACCAGCCCGGGACCGGGGGGGGCTAATGAAAAACTGTTTTTT
v_gene: TRBV5-6; abundance: .; d_gene: .; j_gene: TRBJ1-2; CDR3aa: CASSSGQTLNYGYTF; CDR3nt: TGTGCCAGCAGCTCTGGACAGACGTTGAACTATGGCTACACCTTC
v_gene: TRBV28; abundance: .; d_gene: .; j_gene: TRBJ1-2; CDR3aa: CASSPPTNYGYTF; CDR3nt: TGTGCCAGCAGCCCCCCAACTAACTATGGCTACACCTTC
v_gene: TRBV16; abundance: .; d_gene: .; j_gene: TRBJ2-5; CDR3aa: CASSFGQIQETQYF; CDR3nt: TGTGCCAGCAGCTTTGGACAGATCCAAGAGACCCAGTACTTC
v_gene: TRBV5-1; abundance: .; d_gene: TRBD1; j_gene: TRBJ1-3; CDR3aa: CASSPPGQSSGNTIYF; CDR3nt: TGCGCCAGCAGCCCACCGGGACAGTCATCTGGAAACACCATATATTTT
v_gene: TRBV30; abundance: once; d_gene: .; j_gene: TRBJ1-2; CDR3aa: CAWSVGKGVITF; CDR3nt: TGTGCCTGGAGTGTAGGAAAAGGGGTCATCACTTTC
v_gene: TRBV2; abundance: .; d_gene: .; j_gene: TRBJ1-2; CDR3aa: CASSDQRAYYGYTF; CDR3nt: TGTGCCAGCAGTGACCAGAGGGCTTACTATGGCTACACCTTC
v_gene: TRBV27; abundance: .; d_gene: TRBD1; j_gene: TRBJ1-2; CDR3aa: CASSYSGQIDGYTF; CDR3nt: TGTGCCAGCAGTTACTCGGGACAGATTGATGGCTACACCTTC
v_gene: TRBV27; abundance: .; d_gene: .; j_gene: TRBJ1-6; CDR3aa: CASGLPGPLHF; CDR3nt: TGTGCCAGCGGGCTGCCTGGACCCCTCCACTTT
v_gene: TRBV7-9; abundance: .; d_gene: .; j_gene: TRBJ1-1; CDR3aa: CASSLAGEGGGEAFF; CDR3nt: TGTGCCAGCAGCTTAGCGGGGGAGGGTGGGGGTGAAGCTTTCTTT